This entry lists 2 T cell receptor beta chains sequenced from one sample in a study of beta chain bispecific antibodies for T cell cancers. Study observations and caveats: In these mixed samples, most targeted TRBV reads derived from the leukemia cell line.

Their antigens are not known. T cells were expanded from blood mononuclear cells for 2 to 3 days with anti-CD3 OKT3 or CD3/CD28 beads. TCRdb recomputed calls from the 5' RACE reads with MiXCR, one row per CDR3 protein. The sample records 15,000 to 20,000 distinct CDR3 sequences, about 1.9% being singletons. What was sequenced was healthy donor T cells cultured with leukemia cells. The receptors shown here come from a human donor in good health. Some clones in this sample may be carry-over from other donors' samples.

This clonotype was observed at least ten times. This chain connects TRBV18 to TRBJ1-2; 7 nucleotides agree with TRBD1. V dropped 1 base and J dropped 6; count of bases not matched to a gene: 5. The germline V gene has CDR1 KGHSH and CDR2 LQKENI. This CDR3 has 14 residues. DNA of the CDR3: TGTGCCAGCTCACCACAGACAGGGTTCGATGGCTACACCTTC. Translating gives CASSPQTGFDGYTF. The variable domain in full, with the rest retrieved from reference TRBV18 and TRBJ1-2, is NAGVMQNPRHLVRRRGQEARLRCSPMKGHSHVYWYRQLPEEGLKFMVYLQKENIIDESGMPKERFSAEFPKEGPSILRIQQVVRGDSAAYFCASSPQTGFDGYTFGSGTRLTVV.

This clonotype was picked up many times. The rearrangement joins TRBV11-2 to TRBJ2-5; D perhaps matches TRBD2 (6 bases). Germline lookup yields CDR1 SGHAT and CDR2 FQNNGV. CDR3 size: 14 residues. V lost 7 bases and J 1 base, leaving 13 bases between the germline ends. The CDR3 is CASTQQRVQETQYF. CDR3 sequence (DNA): TGTGCCAGCACCCAGCAGCGGGTCCAAGAGACCCAGTACTTC.